Listed below are T cell receptor beta chains from one sample, sequenced in a study of OX40 agonist ivuxolimab in advanced cancers. This table comes from immunoSEQ multiplex PCR, and its TCRdb copy is limited to in-frame clones, with some not included. The sample contains tens of thousands of clones, 83% of which appear only once. The sample in question was CD4+ or CD8+ T cells sorted from blood, obtained in a trial of the OX40 agonist ivuxolimab. The receptors come from an adult with an advanced solid tumor such as melanoma, head and neck, liver or kidney cancer. CDR3s include the opening cysteine and the closing phenylalanine or tryptophan. A D gene is named only where the DNA matches it firmly. A clone size is listed for some rows: how often the clone was seen (once, few, many), or a class if it is expanded.

size	J	V	D	CDR3	DNA
few	TRBJ1-2	TRBV7-9	.	CASSLGAAATGKWYGYTF	TGTGCCAGCAGCTTAGGGGCGGCAGCGACGGGTAAATGGTATGGCTACACCTTC
few	TRBJ2-7	TRBV10-1	TRBD1	CASSGGTGDEQYF	TGCGCCAGCAGTGGAGGGACAGGGGACGAGCAGTACTTC
few	TRBJ1-1	TRBV10-3	.	CATHSGGEAFF	TGTGCCACTCACAGCGGAGGGGAAGCTTTCTTT
.	TRBJ1-1	TRBV5-4	.	CASSLEPNTEAFF	TGTGCCAGCAGCTTGGAGCCGAACACTGAAGCTTTCTTT
medium-sized	TRBJ1-5	TRBV27	.	CASSSRNQPQHF	TGTGCCAGCAGTTCGCGCAATCAGCCCCAGCATTTT
once	TRBJ2-7	TRBV19	.	CASSIDLSGYRYEQYF	TGTGCCAGTAGTATAGATTTATCGGGGTATCGTTACGAGCAGTACTTC
.	TRBJ1-1	TRBV19	.	CASSIATRAPAFF	TGTGCCAGTAGTATAGCCACCAGGGCTCCGGCTTTCTTT
.	TRBJ2-3	TRBV5-1	TRBD1	CASSIQGQGPGDTQYF	TGCGCCAGCAGCATTCAGGGACAGGGGCCGGGAGATACGCAGTATTTT
.	TRBJ2-1	TRBV4-1	TRBD1	CASSSGQDNEQFF	TGCGCCAGCAGCTCGGGACAGGACAATGAGCAGTTCTTC
.	TRBJ2-2	TRBV6-5	.	CASSYRLANTGELFF	TGTGCCAGCAGTTACCGGCTAGCGAACACCGGGGAGCTGTTTTTT
.	TRBJ2-5	TRBV6-5	.	CASSYSGETQYF	TGTGCCAGCAGTTACTCGGGAGAGACCCAGTACTTC
.	TRBJ2-7	TRBV18	.	CASSPSTTYEQYF	TGTGCCAGCTCACCGTCCACAACCTACGAGCAGTACTTC
.	TRBJ1-5	TRBV4-2	.	CASSQDVGNQPQHF	TGTGCCAGCAGCCAAGACGTGGGCAATCAGCCCCAGCATTTT
.	TRBJ2-3	TRBV2	TRBD2	CASTVTSGGVLNTQYF	TGTGCCAGCACCGTAACTAGCGGGGGAGTTCTCAATACGCAGTATTTT
.	TRBJ2-7	TRBV13	TRBD1	CASSTGTGVDEQYF	TGTGCCAGCAGCACCGGGACAGGGGTTGACGAGCAGTACTTC
.	TRBJ2-3	TRBV27	TRBD1	CASSPGQPDTQYF	TGTGCCAGCAGTCCGGGACAGCCCGATACGCAGTATTTT
medium-sized	TRBJ1-1	TRBV2	.	CASSEVRGKNTEAFF	TGTGCCAGCAGTGAAGTAAGGGGGAAGAACACTGAAGCTTTCTTT
.	TRBJ1-1	TRBV7-9	.	CASSLGGAGSTEAFF	TGTGCCAGCAGCTTAGGGGGGGCCGGAAGCACTGAAGCTTTCTTT
.	TRBJ1-5	TRBV2	.	CASGRWGSNQPQHF	TGTGCCAGCGGCCGGTGGGGGAGCAATCAGCCCCAGCATTTT
.	TRBJ2-7	TRBV4-1	.	CASSQGVLYEQYF	TGCGCCAGCAGCCAGGGGGTCCTCTACGAGCAGTACTTC
few	TRBJ1-1	TRBV1	.	CTSSHLITDRAMNTEAFF	TGCACCAGCAGCCACCTGATTACGGACAGGGCGATGAACACTGAAGCTTTCTTT
.	TRBJ1-2	TRBV29-1	TRBD1	CSVQGGGGPYGYTF	TGCAGCGTTCAAGGGGGCGGAGGTCCTTATGGCTACACCTTC
.	TRBJ1-4	TRBV7-8	.	CASSLGGGATNEKLFF	TGTGCCAGCAGCTTAGGAGGGGGGGCAACTAATGAAAAACTGTTTTTT
.	TRBJ2-5	TRBV7-6	TRBD1	CASSLALSTGEYETQYF	TGTGCCAGCAGCTTAGCGCTATCGACAGGGGAATACGAGACCCAGTACTTC
.	TRBJ2-2	TRBV19	.	CASGHRNTGELFF	TGTGCCAGTGGACACCGGAACACCGGGGAGCTGTTTTTT
once	TRBJ2-7	TRBV28	.	CASSTPQPGQNYEQYF	TGTGCCAGCAGTACCCCTCAACCGGGACAAAATTACGAGCAGTACTTC
.	TRBJ1-1	TRBV7-8	.	CASSARVGGDTEAFF	TGTGCCAGCAGCGCAAGGGTCGGAGGGGACACTGAAGCTTTCTTT
once	TRBJ2-3	TRBV4-1	TRBD2	CASSQAGGGGDTQYF	TGCGCCAGCAGCCAAGCTGGCGGGGGTGGAGATACGCAGTATTTT
.	TRBJ1-2	TRBV14	.	CASSQEFIPLSIGYTF	TGTGCCAGCAGCCAAGAATTTATCCCACTTTCTATTGGCTACACCTTC
.	TRBJ1-1	TRBV19	TRBD1	CASSIGDRGPRNTEAFF	TGTGCCAGTAGTATAGGGGACAGGGGTCCCCGGAACACTGAAGCTTTCTTT
once	TRBJ1-1	TRBV6-1	.	CASSARDTRGTEAFF	TGTGCCAGCAGCGCCAGGGACACCCGCGGCACTGAAGCTTTCTTT
.	TRBJ2-7	TRBV5-4	.	CASSLGLGAYEQYF	TGTGCCAGCAGCTTGGGTTTGGGTGCCTACGAGCAGTACTTC
.	TRBJ1-3	TRBV9	TRBD1	CASSRRDRDGNTIYF	TGTGCCAGCAGCCGCAGGGACAGGGATGGAAACACCATATATTTT
.	TRBJ2-3	TRBV27	.	CASGFGPDTQYF	TGTGCCAGCGGATTCGGCCCAGATACGCAGTATTTT
.	TRBJ2-7	TRBV5-1	.	CASSLEAAGEQYF	TGCGCCAGCAGCTTGGAGGCGGCGGGGGAGCAGTACTTC
.	TRBJ1-1	TRBV5-3	TRBD1	CASSLGQSGTEAFF	TGTGCCAGCAGCTTGGGACAGTCAGGCACTGAAGCTTTCTTT
.	TRBJ2-3	TRBV7-3	TRBD2	CASSLGGFTDTQYF	TGTGCCAGCAGCTTGGGAGGGTTCACAGATACGCAGTATTTT
.	TRBJ1-1	TRBV6-1	TRBD1	CASSKDRADTEAFF	TGTGCCAGCAGTAAAGACAGGGCCGACACTGAAGCTTTCTTT
.	TRBJ1-1	TRBV10-3	TRBD1	CAIQGTGGGNTEAFF	TGTGCCATACAGGGGACCGGGGGCGGGAACACTGAAGCTTTCTTT
once	TRBJ1-4	TRBV7-9	.	CASSLAVDEKLFF	TGTGCCAGCAGCTTAGCGGTTGATGAAAAACTGTTTTTT
.	TRBJ1-2	TRBV6-1	.	CASSEGPGGYGYTF	TGTGCCAGCAGTGAAGGCCCGGGGGGGTATGGCTACACCTTC
.	TRBJ2-1	TRBV9	TRBD1	CASTRDRGGNPYNEQFF	TGTGCCAGCACCCGGGACAGGGGGGGTAATCCCTACAATGAGCAGTTCTTC
once	TRBJ1-1	TRBV5-1	.	CASSLVSRGLNTEAFF	TGCGCCAGCAGCTTGGTTTCGAGGGGCCTGAACACTGAAGCTTTCTTT
.	TRBJ2-1	TRBV11-2	.	CASSLDVRGTDEQFF	TGTGCCAGCAGCTTAGATGTTAGGGGCACGGATGAGCAGTTCTTC
.	TRBJ2-7	TRBV29-1	.	CSVLTGEGYEQYF	TGCAGCGTCCTGACAGGTGAGGGCTACGAGCAGTACTTC
.	TRBJ1-1	TRBV5-4	.	CASSFWGGDTEAFF	TGTGCCAGCAGCTTCTGGGGGGGAGACACTGAAGCTTTCTTT
.	TRBJ1-1	TRBV6-5	.	CASSSREDTEAFF	TGTGCCAGCAGTTCCAGGGAGGATACTGAAGCTTTCTTT
.	TRBJ2-7	TRBV4-1	TRBD2	CASSHRIAGAYEQYF	TGCGCCAGCAGCCATCGGATAGCGGGGGCCTACGAGCAGTACTTC
.	TRBJ1-2	TRBV2	.	CASSERGGSDYGYTF	TGTGCCAGCAGTGAAAGAGGAGGCAGCGACTATGGCTACACCTTC
.	TRBJ2-7	TRBV2	.	CASSVIEGGFRTGVYEQYF	TGTGCCAGCAGTGTGATAGAGGGGGGCTTTAGAACCGGGGTCTACGAGCAGTACTTC
.	TRBJ2-7	TRBV10-3	TRBD1	CAILGGTGSSYEQYF	TGTGCCATCCTGGGGGGGACAGGGAGCTCCTACGAGCAGTACTTC
.	TRBJ1-6	TRBV6-1	.	CASSEGRGNSPLHF	TGTGCCAGCAGTGAGGGCAGGGGTAATTCACCCCTCCACTTT